This T cell receptor (beta chain) appears in the sequencing data of a study of beta chain features in type 1 diabetes (dated by TCRdb to the late 2010s). With respect to the entire study: Mean age, gender distribution, total cell number and subset yield were not different between patients and healthy donors. A total of about 110 million sorted cells were examined across all samples, and the number of cells per subset was strongly correlated with RNA yield. The study compared TCRB repertoires of sorted circulating CD4+ T cell subsets between recently diagnosed type 1 diabetes patients and matched healthy donors. Regulatory and stem cell-like memory subsets were obtained from only 8 patients and roughly 8 healthy donors, while naive and central memory subsets were obtained from all 28 donors.

CDR1 and CDR2, per the germline V gene (reference sequence), are MNHNY and SVGAGI. Including the terminal cysteine and phenylalanine, the CDR3 comprises 15 residues. Only the CDR3 DNA stays, 45 bases, in frame from base 1. Cut back by 6 bases and 3 bases, the V and J ends lie 17 bases apart. From each donor, a single peripheral blood sample of 90 to 150 mL on average was drawn into heparinised tubes. Using a panel that included CD45RO, CCR7, CD25, CD127, CD95 and CD27, naive, central memory, regulatory and stem cell-like memory CD4+ T cells were sorted on a BD FACSAria II. Every sorted population had a purity above 95%. Right away, PBMCs were isolated by Lymphoprep density gradient centrifugation and were stained directly, with no culture step. To minimize batch effects, samples were stained and sorted in pairs, one healthy donor with one patient per experiment. This clone was counted between two and nine times. Its antigen is unknown. Qualities for individual bases were not recorded, and no much larger clone is one base off.

What the work shows at the level of the full study, not this receptor alone: Naive, central memory and regulatory TCRB repertoires appeared to be more alike among patients than among healthy donors. Because cDNA rather than genomic DNA was sequenced, highly expressing activated cells could have been over-represented, although no difference in activation and CD3 levels was found between groups. In all four CD4+ subsets, TCRB CDR3 length was moderately but significantly shorter in type 1 diabetes patients. Shorter templates might be favored by PCR, yet because patient and control samples were amplified and corrected together, any such skew would affect both groups equally. Because the HLA sub-analyses included only small numbers of individuals, any influence of HLA type on TCRB rearrangement was left unresolved. Fewer insertions and more nucleotide deletions at VDJ recombination sites were observed in patients with type 1 diabetes, implying thymic rearrangement abnormalities.

The entire amount of isolated RNA was reverse transcribed using the High Capacity cDNA Reverse Transcription Kit, so the sequenced TCRB transcripts were expressed ones. Deep immunoSEQ sequencing was applied to naive, central memory and regulatory T cell samples, giving an average of about 3.8 million total reads per sample. Sorted cells were lysed in RLT buffer and RNA was extracted with DNase-treated RNeasy Micro or Mini kits, depending on cell number. Each cell subset was processed separately to prevent cross-contamination, with patient and healthy donor samples processed together. Using the immunoSEQ multiplex PCR, TCRB sequences were amplified from cDNA into 87-bp fragments spanning the CDR3 region. Sequencing of the amplicons was performed on the Illumina HiSeq platform. The paper's processing steps were these. PCR bias was corrected computationally using synthetic template baselines, and reads within Hamming distance 2 were collapsed, with unmergeable singletons discarded. By aligning reads against IMGT, V, D and J genes, CDR3 length, and insertions or deletions at six rearrangement sites were assigned. Clonotype counts were normalized to sorted cell number within each subset before computing true diversity and Gini coefficients with the tcR R package. The overlap coefficient, calculated on TCRB nucleotide sequences, was used to measure repertoire sharing. As a proxy for the pre-selection repertoire, out-of-frame TCRB sequences from naive cells were analyzed. The table was pulled from immuneACCESS by TCRdb, which kept in-frame rearrangements only. Such tables lose some clones; where checked, under half of the loss comes from unresolved V genes, and the rest has no known cause. Clone size and the V and J calls come from that table; the DNA yielded D and trimming. The sample yields 640,000 or so clones; 11% to 15% were counted once. The ten largest clones capture 0.03% to 0.04% of the sample.

The chain is assembled from TRBV6-6 and TRBJ1-2; the D gene lacks a confident call. What was sequenced was naive CD4+ T cells from blood. The intended sense of this specimen's cell subset or site label: true naive CD4+ T cells. This TCR was sampled from a young man with type 1 diabetes. The CDR3: CASRGPEQLYYGYTF. In nucleotides, the sequence is TGTGCCAGCAGGGGCCCCGAACAGTTATACTATGGCTACACCTTC.